The present TCR beta chain was sequenced within a study of OX40 agonist ivuxolimab in advanced cancers. The table lists this clone with a count of one. TCRdb's copy holds only in-frame clones and misses some; the assay was immunoSEQ multiplex PCR. This sample has approximately 60,000 clones, with under 95% found just once. The starting material was CD4+ or CD8+ T cells sorted from blood, obtained in a trial of the OX40 agonist ivuxolimab. The receptor comes from an adult with an advanced solid tumor such as melanoma, head and neck, liver or kidney cancer.

CDR3 in amino acids: CASSPLSGASTYEQYF. As DNA, the CDR3 is TGTGCCAGCAGTCCCCTATCAGGGGCCTCGACCTACGAGCAGTACTTC. The chain employs TRBV2 and TRBJ2-7; D may be TRBD1 (6 bases). V shed 5 bases and J shed 2 bases, with 19 bases lying between them. The germline V gene has CDR1 SNHLY and CDR2 FYNNEI. CDR3 size: 16 residues.